This T cell receptor beta chain originates from a study of somatic mutations in cytotoxic T cells in rheumatoid arthritis. The repertoire was sequenced with immunoSEQ multiplex PCR; TCRdb's copy has only in-frame clones and lacks some. This table holds about 29,000 clones, about 87% found once. After removal of 1 base from V and 4 bases from J, the junction contained 4 bases not matched to a gene. The CDR3 extends over 16 amino acids. Germline CDR1 reads SGHVS; CDR2 reads FQNEAQ. The chain links TRBV7-8 to TRBJ2-1; 10 positions agree with TRBD2. The sequence was collected from an adult with rheumatoid arthritis. Sample: CD8+ T cells sorted from blood. The CDR3 bases are TGTGCCAGCAGCTTAGACTGGACTAGCGGTTACAATGAGCAGTTCTTC. This translates into CASSLDWTSGYNEQFF.